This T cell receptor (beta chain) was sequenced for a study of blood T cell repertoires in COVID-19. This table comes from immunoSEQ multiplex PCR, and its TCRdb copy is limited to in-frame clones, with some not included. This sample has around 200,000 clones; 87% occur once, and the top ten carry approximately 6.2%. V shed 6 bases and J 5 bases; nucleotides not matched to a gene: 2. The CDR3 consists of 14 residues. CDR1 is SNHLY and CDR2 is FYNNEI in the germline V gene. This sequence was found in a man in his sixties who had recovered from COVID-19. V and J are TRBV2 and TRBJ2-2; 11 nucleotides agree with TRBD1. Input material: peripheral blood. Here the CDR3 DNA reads TGTGCCAGCAGGGGACAGGGGGGTACCGGGGAGCTGTTTTTT. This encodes CASRGQGGTGELFF.